One and the same sample provided the 23 T cell receptor beta chains below, sequenced in a study of blood T cell repertoires in COVID-19. TCRdb keeps only in-frame clones here, not all; method: immunoSEQ multiplex PCR. The sample lists 140,000 to 150,000 clones, about nine tenths occurring once. Material for sequencing was PBMCs or T cells enriched from blood (not recorded which). The receptors come from a woman aged 40 to 55 who had been exposed to COVID-19.

This chain uses TRBV19 with TRBJ1-4, with D tentatively TRBD1 (6 bases). This CDR3 comprises 15 residues. Germline V lookup: CDR1 LNHDA, CDR2 SQIVND (reference sequence). Trimming shortened V by 7 bases and J by 10 bases, and 22 bases separated the two germline ends. The CDR3 DNA reads TGTGCCAGTAAGAAGGGACAAACCTTTGAGGGAAAACTGTTTTTT. It specifies CASKKGQTFEGKLFF.

The chain combines TRBV6-2 or TRBV6-3 with TRBJ2-3; 11 positions agree with TRBD2. This CDR3 is built from 18 residues. With 4 bases clipped from V and 3 bases from J, the junction kept 12 bases outside the gene matches. Germline V gene lookup returns CDR1 MNHEY and CDR2 SVGEGT. The CDR3 DNA reads as TGTGCCAGCAGTTTCCCCCTAGCGGGGGGTATTCGTACAGATACGCAGTATTTT. Translating it yields CASSFPLAGGIRTDTQYF.

The chain is built from TRBV3-1 (or the pseudogene TRBV3-2) and TRBJ1-5; possible D gene TRBD1, 5 bases. Trimming pared 0 bases from V and 2 bases from J, leaving 8 bases between. There are 15 residues in the CDR3. Germline V gene data show CDR1 as LGHDT and CDR2 as YNNKEL (reference sequence). CDR3 in amino acids: CASSQDWGGNQPQHF. DNA for the CDR3: TGTGCCAGCAGCCAAGATTGGGGCGGCAATCAGCCCCAGCATTTT.

This chain connects TRBV28 to TRBJ2-7, with 9 bases identical to TRBD1. CDR1 and CDR2 (germline): MDHEN, SYDVKM. The CDR3 has 14 residues. V lost 8 bases and J lost 4; bases outside the gene matches: 9. The DNA for the CDR3 is TGTGCCAGCGTACCGTGGGACAGGGCGTACGAGCAGTACTTC. It encodes CASVPWDRAYEQYF. Full variable domain (missing parts from reference TRBV28 and TRBJ2-7): DVKVTQSSRYLVKRTGEKVFLECVQDMDHENMFWYRQDPGLGLRLIYFSYDVKMKEKGDIPEGYSVSREKKERFSLILESASTNQTSMYLCASVPWDRAYEQYFGPGTRLTVT.

The J gene is TRBJ2-3, the V gene TRBV6-5, with D perhaps TRBD2 (6 bases). CDR3 size: 14 residues. V shed 2 bases and J shed 6 bases, with 12 bases lying between them. Germline CDR1 reads MNHEY; CDR2 reads SVGAGI. CDR3 in DNA: TGTGCCAGCAGTTACATCGGGGGTGAGGATACGCAGTATTTT. Protein product: CASSYIGGEDTQYF.

The chain couples TRBV6-2 or TRBV6-3 to TRBJ1-2; 9 bases are a match to TRBD1. The CDR3 is 15 residues long. Germline-derived CDR1 and CDR2 are MNHEY and SVGEGT. V lost 4 bases to trimming and J lost 2 bases; unmatched junction nucleotides: 5. The CDR3 DNA is TGTGCCAGCAGTTGGACAGGGGATATCAACTATGGCTACACCTTC. Protein product: CASSWTGDINYGYTF.

The gene calls are TRBV6-6 and TRBJ2-1; 10 nucleotides match TRBD2. CDR1 is MNHNY and CDR2 is SVGAGI in the germline V gene (reference sequence). Trimming took 0 bases from V and 14 from J; bases not matched to a gene: 4. This CDR3 comprises 13 residues. In nucleotides, the CDR3 is TGTGCCAGCAGTTACTCGAGCGGGGGGGCCAAGTTCTTC. Amino acid sequence: CASSYSSGGAKFF.

The J gene is TRBJ2-5, the V gene TRBV4-1; 12 bases agree with TRBD2. This CDR3 is 16 amino acids long. V lost 5 bases, J lost 6 bases, and 10 bases stayed unmatched. Germline CDR1 is MGHRA and CDR2 is YSYEKL. CDR3 in amino acids: CASSFPTSGRLQTQYF. In DNA form, the CDR3 reads TGCGCCAGCAGCTTTCCGACTAGCGGGAGACTCCAGACCCAGTACTTC.

This clone came up a few times. The J gene is TRBJ2-7, the V gene TRBV4-3; 7 nucleotides agree with TRBD1. Germline V lookup: CDR1 LGHNA, CDR2 YSLEER. This CDR3 has 15 amino acids. V lost 3 bases to trimming and J lost 2 bases; unmatched junction nucleotides: 7. The CDR3 bases are TGCGCCAGCAGCCAGTACAGGGGCGCTCCCTACGAGCAGTACTTC. Protein product: CASSQYRGAPYEQYF.

V is TRBV15 and J is TRBJ2-3, with 10 bases lining up with TRBD1. Germline CDR1 and CDR2: LNHNV and YYDKDF (reference sequence). After removal of 4 bases from V and 10 bases from J, the junction contained 8 bases not matched to a gene. The CDR3 spans 14 residues. The CDR3 here is CATSTGQGEKPQYF. The CDR3 nucleotides read TGTGCCACCAGCACTGGACAGGGGGAAAAGCCGCAGTATTTT.

The chain joins TRBV6-5 to TRBJ1-3; no firm D call. The V gene lost 5 bases and the J gene lost 9 bases, with 14 bases spanning the gap. Germline V lookup: CDR1 MNHEY, CDR2 SVGAGI. This CDR3 contains 13 residues. The CDR3 DNA reads as TGTGCCAGCAGTCCGGACTACAGTGGCACCATATATTTT. Translation: CASSPDYSGTIYF.

The rearrangement links TRBV2 to TRBJ1-1; possibly TRBD1 for D (6 bases). The CDR3 is made up of 14 amino acids. The V gene's germline CDR1 is SNHLY and CDR2 FYNNEI. With 4 bases removed from V and 1 base from J, the gap between germline ends came to 10 bases. The CDR3 region is CASSAQGPNTEAFF. CDR3 nucleotides: TGTGCCAGCAGTGCACAGGGCCCGAACACTGAAGCTTTCTTT.

This chain connects TRBV6-5 to TRBJ2-1, with 9 bases matching TRBD2. Germline V lookup: CDR1 MNHEY, CDR2 SVGAGI. With 6 bases clipped from V and 6 bases from J, the junction kept 9 bases outside the gene matches. CDR3 size: 15 residues. This CDR3 is CASSRPGLASNEQFF. In DNA, the CDR3 is TGTGCCAGCAGCAGGCCGGGACTAGCAAGCAATGAGCAGTTCTTC.

The V and J genes are TRBV27 and TRBJ1-5, with D unclear. This CDR3 has 13 residues. V lost 6 bases and J 6 bases, leaving 12 bases between the germline ends. CDR1 and CDR2 (germline): MNHEY, SMNVEV (reference sequence). The CDR3 reads CASRTSLGQPQHF. CDR3 sequence (DNA): TGTGCCAGCAGAACTTCACTCGGTCAGCCCCAGCATTTT.

J is TRBJ2-5 and V is TRBV3-1 (or the pseudogene TRBV3-2); 12 nucleotides match TRBD2. V lost 4 bases to trimming and J lost 4 bases; unmatched junction nucleotides: 10. Germline values: CDR1 LGHDT, CDR2 YNNKEL (reference sequence). There are 17 residues in the CDR3. The CDR3 spells CASSPSPTGLAGETQYF. CDR3 nucleotides: TGTGCCAGCAGCCCGAGCCCCACGGGACTAGCGGGAGAGACCCAGTACTTC.

The chain has TRBV29-1 and TRBJ2-7; TRBD1 is a possible D gene (6 bases). Germline values: CDR1 SQVTM, CDR2 ANQGSEA. V gave up 5 bases and J gave up 1 base, with 9 bases separating them. The CDR3 loop spans 12 amino acids. The DNA of the CDR3 is TGCAGCGTTAAAGGACAGTCCTACGAGCAGTACTTC. As protein: CSVKGQSYEQYF.

V gene TRBV5-1 combines with J gene TRBJ2-5, with 12 bases aligning to TRBD2. CDR1 is SGHRS and CDR2 is YFSETQ in the germline V gene. V shed 6 bases, J shed 2 bases, and the junction held 11 bases outside the gene matches. The CDR3 runs 17 residues. Here the CDR3 reads CASISGLAGGLQETQYF. The CDR3 DNA is TGCGCCAGCATTTCAGGGCTAGCGGGGGGGCTGCAAGAGACCCAGTACTTC. Full variable domain (outside the CDR3, taken from reference TRBV5-1 and TRBJ2-5): KAGVTQTPRYLIKTRGQQVTLSCSPISGHRSVSWYQQTPGQGLQFLFEYFSETQRNKGNFPGRFSGRQFSNSRSEMNVSTLELGDSALYLCASISGLAGGLQETQYFGPGTRLLVL.

The chain couples TRBV2 to TRBJ1-2; 7 bases are a match to TRBD1. In germline, CDR1 is SNHLY, CDR2 FYNNEI. V lost 4 bases, J lost 7 bases, and 9 bases stayed unmatched. The CDR3 totals 14 residues. CDR3 region: CASSVTGVRRGYTF. CDR3 coding DNA: TGTGCCAGCAGTGTAACAGGGGTAAGACGTGGCTACACCTTC. The complete variable domain, with remaining parts taken from reference TRBV2 and TRBJ1-2, reads EPEVTQTPSHQVTQMGQEVILRCVPISNHLYFYWYRQILGQKVEFLVSFYNNEISEKSEIFDDQFSVERPDGSNFTLKIRSTKLEDSAMYFCASSVTGVRRGYTFGSGTRLTVV.

V and J are TRBV7-9 and TRBJ1-1; unclear D gene. Germline V gene lookup returns CDR1 SEHNR and CDR2 FQNEAQ (reference sequence). The V end was cut by 5 bases, the J end by 0 bases, with 13 bases between. The CDR3 spans 15 residues. The CDR3 nucleotides are TGTGCCAGCAGCCCAATGGGCTACATGAACACTGAAGCTTTCTTT. This sequence encodes CASSPMGYMNTEAFF.

This sequence joins TRBV19 and TRBJ1-5, with D unclear. The length of the CDR3 is 17 residues. V gave up 7 bases and J gave up 1 base, with 20 bases separating them. Germline loops: CDR1 LNHDA, CDR2 SQIVND (reference sequence). The CDR3 spells CASKKDFTSRSNQPQHF. As DNA, the CDR3 is TGTGCCAGTAAGAAGGACTTTACATCCCGGAGCAATCAGCCCCAGCATTTT.

V is TRBV2 and J is TRBJ1-5, with 7 bases matching TRBD1. V shed 6 bases, J shed 2 bases, and the junction held 4 bases outside the gene matches. This CDR3 contains 14 residues. CDR1 is SNHLY, CDR2 FYNNEI, per germline. Here the CDR3 DNA reads TGTGCCAGCAGACCCACAGGGGGCAATCAGCCCCAGCATTTT. It is translated as CASRPTGGNQPQHF.

The chain couples TRBV25-1 to TRBJ2-4; perhaps TRBD2 as D (5 bases). The V gene lost 3 bases and the J gene lost 0 bases, with 12 bases spanning the gap. The V gene's germline CDR1 is MGHDK and CDR2 SYGVNS. The length of the CDR3 is 16 residues. The DNA for the CDR3 is TGTGCCAGCAGTGAGGCGGCGGGTCCAGCCAAAAACATTCAGTACTTC. This sequence encodes CASSEAAGPAKNIQYF.

The chain uses TRBV9 and TRBJ1-1; tentative D call: TRBD1 (6 bases). V lost 4 bases and J 4 bases, leaving 20 bases between the germline ends. This CDR3 comprises 16 residues. Germline CDR1 and CDR2: SGDLS and YYNGEE. CDR3 bases: TGTGCCAGCAGCTCCCAGGCGTCAGGGGTGAGCACTGAAGCTTTCTTT. It codes for CASSSQASGVSTEAFF.